This TCR beta chain is drawn from a study of shared clonotypes between healthy human individuals. Method: immunoSEQ multiplex PCR; TCRdb's copy keeps in-frame clones and lacks some. Of roughly 720,000 clones listed, about 90% are singletons. Between the trimmed V and J ends, which lost 11 bases and 4 bases, there was a span of 14 bases. Germline CDR1 reads SNHLY; CDR2 reads FYNNEI. CDR3 length: 13 residues. The J gene is TRBJ2-2, the V gene TRBV2; D may be TRBD2 (6 bases). The TCR originated in a man aged 18 to 35 in good health. Some clones in this sample may be carry-over from other donors' samples. The sequenced sample was memory CD8+ T cells from PBMCs. Sample subset: CD45RO+ cells pooled with CCR7-negative TemRA cells. The CDR3 spells CALLGRSTGELFF. CDR3 nucleotide sequence: TGTGCCCTCCTGGGGAGGAGCACCGGGGAGCTGTTTTTT.